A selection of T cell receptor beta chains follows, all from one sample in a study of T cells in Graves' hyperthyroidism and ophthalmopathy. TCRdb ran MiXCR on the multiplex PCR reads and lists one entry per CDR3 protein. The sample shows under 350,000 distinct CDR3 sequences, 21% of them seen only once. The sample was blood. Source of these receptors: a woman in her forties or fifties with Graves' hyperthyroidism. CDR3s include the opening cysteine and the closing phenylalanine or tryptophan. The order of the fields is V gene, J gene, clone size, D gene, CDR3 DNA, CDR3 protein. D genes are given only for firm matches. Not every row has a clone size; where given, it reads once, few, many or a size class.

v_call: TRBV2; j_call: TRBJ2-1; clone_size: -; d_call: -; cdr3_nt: TGTGCCAGCACGTATATGAATGAGCAGTTCTTC; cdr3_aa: CASTYMNEQFF
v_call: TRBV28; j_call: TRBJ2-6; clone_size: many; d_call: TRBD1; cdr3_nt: TGTGCCAGCAGCAAGACAGGGGGCTCCGCTGGGGCCAACGTCCTGACTTTC; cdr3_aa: CASSKTGGSAGANVLTF
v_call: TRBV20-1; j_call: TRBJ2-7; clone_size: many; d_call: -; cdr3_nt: TGCAGTGCTGCACTCCACGAGCAGTACTTC; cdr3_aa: CSAALHEQYF
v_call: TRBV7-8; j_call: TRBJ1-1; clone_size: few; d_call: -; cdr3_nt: TGTGCCAGCAGCTGGGGACGGGAAGCTTTCTTT; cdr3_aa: CASSWGREAFF
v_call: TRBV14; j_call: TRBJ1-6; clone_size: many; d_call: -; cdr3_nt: TGTGCCAGCAGCCAGCTGACCTATAATTCACCCCTCCACTTT; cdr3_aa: CASSQLTYNSPLHF
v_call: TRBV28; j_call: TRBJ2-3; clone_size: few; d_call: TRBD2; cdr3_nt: TGTGCCAGCAGTTTATATGGGATAGAAGCGGGAGGGACAGATACGCAGTATTTT; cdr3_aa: CASSLYGIEAGGTDTQYF
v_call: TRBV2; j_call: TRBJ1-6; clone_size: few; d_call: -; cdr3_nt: TGTGCCAGCAGTGTGACAGTAGACGGGTCACCCCTCCACTTT; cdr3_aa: CASSVTVDGSPLHF
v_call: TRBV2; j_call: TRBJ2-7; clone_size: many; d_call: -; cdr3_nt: TGTGCCAGCAGTGCGGGTAGGGTGATCGAGCAGTACTTC; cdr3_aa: CASSAGRVIEQYF
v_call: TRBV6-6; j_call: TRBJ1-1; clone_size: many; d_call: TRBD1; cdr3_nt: TGTGCCAGCAGTTACTCGTACAGGGGGTTGAACACTGAAGCTTTCTTT; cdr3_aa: CASSYSYRGLNTEAFF
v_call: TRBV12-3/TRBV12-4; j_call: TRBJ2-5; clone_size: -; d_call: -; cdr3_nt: TGTGCCAGCAGTGCTCGGACCGGCCGGGAGACCCAGTACTTC; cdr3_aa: CASSARTGRETQYF
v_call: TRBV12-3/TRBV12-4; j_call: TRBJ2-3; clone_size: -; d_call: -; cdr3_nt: TGTGCCAGCAGTCCTAAGGGAGTCGGCACAGATACGCAGTATTTT; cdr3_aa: CASSPKGVGTDTQYF
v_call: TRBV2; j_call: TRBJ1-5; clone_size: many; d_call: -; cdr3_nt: TGTGCCAGCAGTGTAGAGGGAAGGGATCAGCCCCAGCATTTT; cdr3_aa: CASSVEGRDQPQHF
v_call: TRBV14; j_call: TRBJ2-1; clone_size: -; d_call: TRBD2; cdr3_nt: TGTGCCAGCAGCCGGACTAGTAGGGTCAATGAGCAGTTCTTC; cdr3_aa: CASSRTSRVNEQFF
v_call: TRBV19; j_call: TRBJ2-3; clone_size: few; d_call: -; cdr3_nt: TGTGCCAGTAGTATTATTGCGGCTAGCACAGATACGCAGTATTTT; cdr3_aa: CASSIIAASTDTQYF